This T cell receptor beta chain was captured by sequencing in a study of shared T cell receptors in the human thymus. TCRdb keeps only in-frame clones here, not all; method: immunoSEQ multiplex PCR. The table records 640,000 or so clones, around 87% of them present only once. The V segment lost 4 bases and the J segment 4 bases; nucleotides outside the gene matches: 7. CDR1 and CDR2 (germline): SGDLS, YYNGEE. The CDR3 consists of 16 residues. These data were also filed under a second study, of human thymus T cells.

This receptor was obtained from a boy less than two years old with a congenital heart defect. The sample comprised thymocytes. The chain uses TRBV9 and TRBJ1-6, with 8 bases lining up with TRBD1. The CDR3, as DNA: TGTGCCAGCAGCAAAGGGACAGGAGGGTATAATTCACCCCTCCACTTT. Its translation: CASSKGTGGYNSPLHF.